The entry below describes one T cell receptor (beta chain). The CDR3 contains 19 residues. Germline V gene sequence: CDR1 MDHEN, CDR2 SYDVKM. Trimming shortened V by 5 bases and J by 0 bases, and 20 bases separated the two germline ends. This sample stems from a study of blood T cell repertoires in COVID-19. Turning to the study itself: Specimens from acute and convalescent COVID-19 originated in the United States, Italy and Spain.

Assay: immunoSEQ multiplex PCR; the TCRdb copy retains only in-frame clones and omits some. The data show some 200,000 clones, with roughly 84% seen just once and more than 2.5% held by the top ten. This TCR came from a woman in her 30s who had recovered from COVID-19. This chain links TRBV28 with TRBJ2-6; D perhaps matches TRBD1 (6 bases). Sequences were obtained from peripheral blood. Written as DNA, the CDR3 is TGTGCCAGCAGTCTCTCAATTGGGACATTCCTCTCTGGGGCCAACGTCCTGACTTTC. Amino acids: CASSLSIGTFLSGANVLTF.